The T cell receptor beta chain described here comes from a study of beta chain features in type 1 diabetes. General observations from the study: Researchers report that Type 1 diabetes patients had moderately but significantly shorter TCRB CDR3s across all four CD4+ subsets. Reduced insertions and increased deletions marked VDJ junctions in type 1 diabetes patients.

Trimming shortened V by 6 bases and J by 3 bases, and 14 bases separated the two germline ends. Germline lookup yields CDR1 MNHEY and CDR2 SMNVEV (reference sequence). This CDR3 region has 14 residues. Each sorted population was over 98% pure. This clone was counted a few times. Its target is unknown. What was sequenced were expressed TCRB transcripts, since all of the isolated RNA had been reverse transcribed. TCRdb's copy holds only in-frame clones and misses some; the assay was immunoSEQ multiplex PCR. The sample records 300,000 to 350,000 clones, approximately 12% being singletons. J is TRBJ1-2 and V is TRBV27; D gene unclear. The sample was naive CD4+ T cells from blood. This clonotype was obtained from a woman younger than 35 with type 1 diabetes. In DNA, the CDR3 is TGTGCCAGCAGCCCCCGGACCGGGGACTATGGCTACACCTTC. Amino acids: CASSPRTGDYGYTF.